The sequence of this TCR beta chain was determined in a study of molecular identifiers for immune sequencing clone quantification. Study-level background: Four portions were sequenced after RNA from 20,000 or 100,000 naive CD8 cells was split five ways in replicates. Study-wide points: Naive cells had under 1% of molecules in clones above 20 RNA copies, effectors over 99%.

The authors built bulk TCR libraries by previously described methods with listed TCR primers. TCRdb redid the calling of the PCR reads with MiXCR, one entry per CDR3 protein. The sample carries more than 250,000 distinct CDR3 sequences, about 22% recorded once. This clonotype was seen ten or more times. Its antigen is undetermined. The length of the CDR3 is 16 residues. Between the trimmed V and J ends, which lost 5 bases and 0 bases, there was a span of 14 bases. Germline loops: CDR1 SGHTA, CDR2 FQGNSA. The V and J genes are TRBV7-2 and TRBJ2-1, with D perhaps assigned TRBD1 or TRBD2 (5 bases each). This receptor was taken from a human donor in good health. Some libraries in this study had Jurkat cell RNA spiked in. What was sequenced was naive CD8+ T cells from blood, with Jurkat cell RNA spiked in. Stated subset: FACS-sorted CD8+CD4-CCR7+CD45RA+ naive T cells. For the CDR3, the DNA is TGTGCCAGCAGCCCCATTGCAGGGAGCTCCTACAATGAGCAGTTCTTC. This encodes CASSPIAGSSYNEQFF.